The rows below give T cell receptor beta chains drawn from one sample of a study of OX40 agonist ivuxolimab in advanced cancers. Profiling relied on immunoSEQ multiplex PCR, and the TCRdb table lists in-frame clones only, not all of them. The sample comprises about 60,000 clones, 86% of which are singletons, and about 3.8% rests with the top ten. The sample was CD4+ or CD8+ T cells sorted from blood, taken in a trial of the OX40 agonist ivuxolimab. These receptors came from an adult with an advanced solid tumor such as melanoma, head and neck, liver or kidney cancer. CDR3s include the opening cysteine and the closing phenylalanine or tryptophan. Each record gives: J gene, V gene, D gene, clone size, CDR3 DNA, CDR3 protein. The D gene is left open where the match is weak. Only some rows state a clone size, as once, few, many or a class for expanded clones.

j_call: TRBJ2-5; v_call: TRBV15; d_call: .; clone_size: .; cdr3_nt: TGTGCCACCAGCAGAGATCACTGGCAACCGGGGGAGACCCAGTACTTC; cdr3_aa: CATSRDHWQPGETQYF
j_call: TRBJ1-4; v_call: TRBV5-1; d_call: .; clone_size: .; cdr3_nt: TGCGCCAGCAGCTTGGAAGTTAATGAAAAACTGTTTTTT; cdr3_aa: CASSLEVNEKLFF
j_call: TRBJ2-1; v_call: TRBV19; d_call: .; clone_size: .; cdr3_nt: TGTGCCTCCCGAGGGTCCGGCTCCACCGTTTACAATGAGCAGTTCTTC; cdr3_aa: CASRGSGSTVYNEQFF
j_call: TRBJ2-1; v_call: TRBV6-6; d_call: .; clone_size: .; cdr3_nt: TGTGCCGCAGCGTTGTCCGAGATTGAGCAGTTCTTC; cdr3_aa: CAAALSEIEQFF
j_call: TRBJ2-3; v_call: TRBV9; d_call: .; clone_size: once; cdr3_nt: TGTGCCAGCAGCGTAGGAGGGAATCCTAGCACAGATACGCAGTATTTT; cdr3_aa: CASSVGGNPSTDTQYF
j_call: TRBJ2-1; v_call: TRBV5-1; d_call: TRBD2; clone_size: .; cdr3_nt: TGCGCCAGCAGCCTGGCGGGGGGGCTCTACAATGAGCAGTTCTTC; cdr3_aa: CASSLAGGLYNEQFF
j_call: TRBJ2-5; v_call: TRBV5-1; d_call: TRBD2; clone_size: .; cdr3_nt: TGCGCCAGCAGCTTGGGGACTAGCGGGGGGCAAGAGACCCAGTACTTC; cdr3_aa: CASSLGTSGGQETQYF
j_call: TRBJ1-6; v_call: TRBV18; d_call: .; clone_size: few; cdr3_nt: TGTGCCAGCTCACCACTCCGGGATTCACCCCTCCACTTT; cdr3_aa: CASSPLRDSPLHF
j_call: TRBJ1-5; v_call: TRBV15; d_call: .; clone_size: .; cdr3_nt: TGTGCCACCAGCAGAGAGCGTAGCGTTGGTCAGCCCCAGCATTTT; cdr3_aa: CATSRERSVGQPQHF
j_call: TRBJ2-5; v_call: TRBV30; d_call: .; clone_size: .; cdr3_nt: TGTGCCTGGAGTTTAGGAGAGACCCAGTACTTC; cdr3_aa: CAWSLGETQYF
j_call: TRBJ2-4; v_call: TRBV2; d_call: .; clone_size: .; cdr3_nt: TGTGCCAGCAGTCTGGACAGCGTAGCCAAAAACATTCAGTACTTC; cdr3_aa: CASSLDSVAKNIQYF
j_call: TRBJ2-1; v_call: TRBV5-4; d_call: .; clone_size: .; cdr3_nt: TGTGCCAGCAGCTTGTATGGGGGGAACAATGAGCAGTTCTTC; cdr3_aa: CASSLYGGNNEQFF
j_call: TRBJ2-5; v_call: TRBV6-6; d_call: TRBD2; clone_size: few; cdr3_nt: TGTGCCAGCAGTACTAGCGCCCAAGAGACCCAGTACTTC; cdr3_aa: CASSTSAQETQYF
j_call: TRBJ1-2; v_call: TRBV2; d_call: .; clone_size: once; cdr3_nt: TGTGCCAGCGAGCTGGGGTTGAACTATGGCTACACCTTC; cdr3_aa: CASELGLNYGYTF
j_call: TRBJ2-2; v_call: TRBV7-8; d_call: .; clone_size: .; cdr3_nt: TGTGCCAGCAGCTTAACCGGCCAGCGGGAGCTGTTTTTT; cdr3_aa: CASSLTGQRELFF
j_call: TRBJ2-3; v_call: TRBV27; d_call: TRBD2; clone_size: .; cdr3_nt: TGTGCCAGCATCGATCGGGGGGGCACAGATACGCAGTATTTT; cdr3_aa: CASIDRGGTDTQYF
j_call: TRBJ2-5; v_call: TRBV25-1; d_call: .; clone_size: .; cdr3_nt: TGTGCCAGCAGTGAGGGCGGGTCCCAAGAGACCCAGTACTTC; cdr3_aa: CASSEGGSQETQYF
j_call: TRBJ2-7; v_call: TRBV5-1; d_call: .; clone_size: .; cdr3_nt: TGCGCCAGCAGCACTATTAGGGGAAACGAGCAGTACTTC; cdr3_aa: CASSTIRGNEQYF
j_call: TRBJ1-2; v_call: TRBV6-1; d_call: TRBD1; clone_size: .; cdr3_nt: TGTGCCAGCAGTGAAAACTCCGGACAGGGCAGCTACACCTTC; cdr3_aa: CASSENSGQGSYTF
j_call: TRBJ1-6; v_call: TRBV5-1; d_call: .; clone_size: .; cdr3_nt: TGCGCCAGCAGCCGGGGCCTGGAGGGTTCACCCCTCCACTTT; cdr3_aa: CASSRGLEGSPLHF
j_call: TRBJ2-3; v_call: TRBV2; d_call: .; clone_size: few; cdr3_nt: TGTGCCAGCAACCTAGACCCCCGCACAGATACGCAGTATTTT; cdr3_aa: CASNLDPRTDTQYF
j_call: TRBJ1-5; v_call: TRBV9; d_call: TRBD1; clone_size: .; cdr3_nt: TGTGCCAGCAGCGTAGGACAGGGTGATCAGCCCCAGCATTTT; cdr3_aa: CASSVGQGDQPQHF
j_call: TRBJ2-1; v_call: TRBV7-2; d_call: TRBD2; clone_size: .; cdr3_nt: TGTGCCAGCAGCCCTAGAGCGGGGGGCTACAATGAGCAGTTCTTC; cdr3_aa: CASSPRAGGYNEQFF
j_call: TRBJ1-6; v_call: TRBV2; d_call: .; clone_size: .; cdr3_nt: TGTGCCAGCAGTGTAGACAGCTCAAATTCACCCCTCCACTTT; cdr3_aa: CASSVDSSNSPLHF
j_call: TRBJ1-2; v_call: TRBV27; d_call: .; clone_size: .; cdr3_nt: TGTGCCAGCAGTCCGGACCCTAGAAACTATGGCTACACCTTC; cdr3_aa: CASSPDPRNYGYTF
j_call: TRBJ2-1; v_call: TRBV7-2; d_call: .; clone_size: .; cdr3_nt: TGTGCCAGCAGCCGGGACGGATACAATGAGCAGTTCTTC; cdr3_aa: CASSRDGYNEQFF
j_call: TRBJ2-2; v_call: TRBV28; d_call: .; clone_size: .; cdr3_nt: TGTGCCAGCAGTCCCCCGGATCGGGGGCCAGGGGAGCTGTTTTTT; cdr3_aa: CASSPPDRGPGELFF
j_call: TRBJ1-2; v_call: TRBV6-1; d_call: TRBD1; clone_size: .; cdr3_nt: TGTGCCAGCAGCCGGACAGGGGCGATACCCTATGGCTACACCTTC; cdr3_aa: CASSRTGAIPYGYTF
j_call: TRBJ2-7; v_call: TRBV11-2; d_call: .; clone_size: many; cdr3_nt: TGTGCCAGCAGCTCTCACTTCGAGCAGTACTTC; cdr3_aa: CASSSHFEQYF
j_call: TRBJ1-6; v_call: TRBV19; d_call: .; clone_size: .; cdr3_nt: TGTGCCAGTAGTACCTCACGGACAGTTGCTAATTCACCCCTCCACTTT; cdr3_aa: CASSTSRTVANSPLHF
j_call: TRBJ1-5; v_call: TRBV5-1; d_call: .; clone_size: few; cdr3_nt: TGCGCCAGCAGCTTGGTTGGGCACTGGAATCAGCCCCAGCATTTT; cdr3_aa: CASSLVGHWNQPQHF
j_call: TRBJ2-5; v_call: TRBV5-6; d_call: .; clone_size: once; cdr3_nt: TGTGCCAGCAGCTTGGGCCCTAGCGAGTACCAAGAGACCCAGTACTTC; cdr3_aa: CASSLGPSEYQETQYF
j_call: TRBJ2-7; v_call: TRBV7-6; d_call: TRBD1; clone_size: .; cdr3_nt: TGTGCCAGCAGCTTAATCCGGGACAGTGAGCAGTACTTC; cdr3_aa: CASSLIRDSEQYF
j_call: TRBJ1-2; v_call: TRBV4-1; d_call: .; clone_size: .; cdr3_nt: TGCGCCAGCAGCCAAGATAGAGGGGCTAACTATGGCTACACCTTC; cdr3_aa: CASSQDRGANYGYTF